This T cell receptor (beta chain) came from a study of T cells in localized non-small cell lung cancer. This clone was counted only a few times. Its antigen is still unknown. The table came from immunoSEQ multiplex PCR; TCRdb's copy has only in-frame clones and leaves some out. Counted here are roughly 1,900 clones, 26% occurring once; the ten biggest clones make up roughly 13%. The length of the CDR3 is 16 residues. Per germline, CDR1 SGHNT and CDR2 YENEEA. V lost 5 bases to trimming and J lost 5 bases, with 21 bases between them. Study observations and caveats: Uninvolved adjacent lung showed higher T cell clonality than tumor. Elevated circulating T cell density in blood was associated with longer overall survival. A median of about 50 clones ranked among the top 100 in tumor appeared in adjacent lung.

The sequenced sample was normal lung tissue next to the tumor, obtained before any cancer treatment. The sequence was obtained from a woman aged 40-69 years with stage I lung adenocarcinoma. This chain joins TRBV11-3 and TRBJ2-5; D may correspond to TRBD1 or TRBD2 (5 bases each). The CDR3 loop is CASSRTGGGGGETQYF. The CDR3 DNA reads as TGTGCCAGCAGCCGAACCGGTGGGGGTGGCGGGGAGACCCAGTACTTC.